Shown below are 28 T cell receptor beta chains from a single sample sequenced in a study of blood T cell repertoires in COVID-19. The table came from immunoSEQ multiplex PCR; TCRdb's copy has only in-frame clones and leaves some out. Of approximately 140,000 clones listed, about 83% are singletons. Sequencing was carried out using peripheral blood. These receptors were obtained from a human donor in a cohort sampled during active COVID-19.

The chain joins TRBV20-1 to TRBJ2-1, with 7 bases identical to TRBD1. The CDR3 runs to 15 residues. Trimming cost V 3 bases and J 3 bases; bases outside gene matches: 8. Germline CDR1 and CDR2: DFQATT and SNEGSKA (reference sequence). The CDR3 DNA follows: TGCAGTGCTAGTACAGGGGCGGATCTCTACAATGAGCAGTTCTTC. As protein: CSASTGADLYNEQFF.

This chain connects TRBV18 to TRBJ1-1; no clear D gene. V was shortened by 5 bases and J by 6 bases, with 13 bases between the two germline ends. The length of the CDR3 is 13 residues. Germline V lookup: CDR1 KGHSH, CDR2 LQKENI. CDR3 coding DNA: TGTGCCAGCTCAGCTGGGCGAATAGCTGAAGCTTTCTTT. This gives the protein CASSAGRIAEAFF.

The gene calls are TRBV28 and TRBJ1-1; 9 positions agree with TRBD1. Germline assignment: CDR1 MDHEN and CDR2 SYDVKM. Trimming took 6 bases from V and 3 from J; bases not matched to a gene: 5. The CDR3 consists of 14 residues. The CDR3 DNA is TGTGCCAGCAGCCCTACAGGGGGCTACACTGAAGCTTTCTTT. Its protein product is CASSPTGGYTEAFF. The full variable domain, its missing parts supplied by reference TRBV28 and TRBJ1-1, is DVKVTQSSRYLVKRTGEKVFLECVQDMDHENMFWYRQDPGLGLRLIYFSYDVKMKEKGDIPEGYSVSREKKERFSLILESASTNQTSMYLCASSPTGGYTEAFFGQGTRLTVV.

This sequence joins TRBV11-2 and TRBJ2-7; D not resolved. CDR1 is SGHAT, CDR2 FQNNGV, per germline. Trimming left V 5 bases short and J 6 bases short, with 20 bases between. This CDR3 spans 15 amino acids. In DNA form, the CDR3 reads TGTGCCAGCAGCATAGTCCTAGGTCCTACGGGCGAGCAGTACTTC. Its protein product is CASSIVLGPTGEQYF.

The genes are TRBV5-6 and TRBJ2-7, with TRBD1 identical over 8 bases. The CDR3 has 15 residues. Trimming at V came to 4 bases and at J to 0 bases, leaving 6 bases not matched to a gene. Germline-derived CDR1 and CDR2 are SGHDT and YYEEEE. In DNA form, the CDR3 reads TGTGCCAGCAGCACCGGGACAGGCTACTCCTACGAGCAGTACTTC. As protein: CASSTGTGYSYEQYF.

This chain connects TRBV7-2 to TRBJ2-7; a possible D gene is TRBD1 (5 bases). V shed 5 bases and J shed 4 bases, with 24 bases lying between them. Germline V gives CDR1 SGHTA, CDR2 FQGNSA. CDR3 length: 17 residues. As DNA, the CDR3 is TGTGCCAGCAGCCCATACCCTCTTGGGGCTAACGCATACGAGCAGTACTTC. As protein: CASSPYPLGANAYEQYF.

This chain connects TRBV15 to TRBJ2-1; 8 bases line up with TRBD1. The J segment lost 4 bases and the V segment lost 2 bases, leaving 7 bases of the junction unmatched. The CDR3 is 16 amino acids. CDR1 and CDR2 from the germline V gene are LNHNV and YYDKDF (reference sequence). CDR3 sequence (DNA): TGTGCCACCAGCAGATCTAACAGGGGGAGGTACAATGAGCAGTTCTTC. It translates to CATSRSNRGRYNEQFF.

The J gene is TRBJ2-3, the V gene TRBV10-3; 12 positions agree with TRBD1. Germline V gene data show CDR1 as ENHRY and CDR2 as SYGVKD. Trimming removed 4 bases from V and 0 bases from J; junction bases left unmatched: 11. The CDR3 consists of 19 residues. The CDR3 nucleotides read TGTGCCATCAGTGCTTTCGCGATGGGACAGGGGGCGAGCACAGATACGCAGTATTTT. The encoded protein is CAISAFAMGQGASTDTQYF.

The V gene is TRBV29-1, the J gene TRBJ2-7; D is unresolved. The CDR3 covers 12 residues. CDR1 and CDR2 (germline): SQVTM, ANQGSEA. V shed 4 bases and J shed 0 bases, with 7 bases lying between them. As DNA, the CDR3 is TGCAGCGTTGTAACAGACTCCTACGAGCAGTACTTC. This encodes CSVVTDSYEQYF.

The chain links TRBV9 to TRBJ2-7; TRBD2 matches 11 bases. There are 15 residues in the CDR3. The trim removed 0 bases at V and 5 bases at J, leaving 4 bases unmatched. Germline values: CDR1 SGDLS, CDR2 YYNGEE. CDR3 in DNA: TGTGCCAGCAGCGTAGCACTAGCGGGAGTCCACGAGCAGTACTTC. Amino acids: CASSVALAGVHEQYF.

This sequence joins TRBV11-3 and TRBJ2-1, with 7 bases matching TRBD2. This CDR3 has 12 amino acids. V shed 5 bases and J 9 bases; nucleotides not matched to a gene: 4. Germline loops: CDR1 SGHNT, CDR2 YENEEA. Here the CDR3 DNA reads TGTGCCAGCAGCACTCGCGGGAGTGAGCAGTTCTTC. It yields the protein CASSTRGSEQFF. The full variable domain, with the rest looked up from reference TRBV11-3 and TRBJ2-1, is EAGVVQSPRYKIIEKKQPVAFWCNPISGHNTLYWYLQNLGQGPELLIRYENEEAVDDSQLPKDRFSAERLKGVDSTLKIQPAELGDSAVYLCASSTRGSEQFFGPGTRLTVL.

The chain carries TRBV18 and TRBJ1-2, with 8 positions matching TRBD1. The CDR3 contains 11 residues. The germline V gene encodes CDR1 KGHSH and CDR2 LQKENI. The V and J ends lost 3 bases and 14 bases, in that order; junction bases with no gene match: 5. The CDR3 nucleotides are TGTGCCAGCTCACCGGACAGGGTGGTGACCTTC. Protein product: CASSPDRVVTF.

This chain links TRBV3-1 (or the pseudogene TRBV3-2) with TRBJ1-3; possible D gene TRBD1, 6 bases. CDR1 is LGHDT, CDR2 YNNKEL, per germline (reference sequence). This CDR3 spans 13 amino acids. Between the trimmed V and J ends, which lost 1 base and 11 bases, there was a span of 12 bases. The CDR3 sequence is CASSQVHREAIYF. CDR3 in DNA: TGTGCCAGCAGCCAAGTTCACAGGGAAGCCATATATTTT.

The chain has TRBV5-4 and TRBJ2-1; D is possibly TRBD1 (9 bases). This CDR3 has 16 amino acids. V was clipped by 5 bases and J by 0 bases, with 15 bases between them. The germline gives CDR1 SGHNT, CDR2 YYREEE (reference sequence). CDR3 loop: CASSRGGQGSYNEQFF. The CDR3 nucleotides are TGTGCCAGCAGTCGGGGGGGACAGGGCTCCTACAATGAGCAGTTCTTC.

The chain couples TRBV10-3 to TRBJ1-3; 7 positions agree with TRBD1. The germline V gene encodes CDR1 ENHRY and CDR2 SYGVKD. V lost 6 bases to trimming and J lost 3 bases; unmatched junction nucleotides: 5. The length of the CDR3 is 14 residues. The CDR3 is CAIRGTDIGNTIYF. The CDR3 DNA sequence: TGTGCCATCAGGGGGACAGACATTGGAAACACCATATATTTT.

The chain has TRBV5-1 and TRBJ2-2, with D maybe TRBD2 (5 bases). Germline values: CDR1 SGHRS, CDR2 YFSETQ. The CDR3 covers 17 residues. The V end was cut by 4 bases, the J end by 1 base, with 17 bases between. The CDR3 region has the DNA TGCGCCAGCAGCCCCAGCGAGGGATTCCTGAACACCGGGGAGCTGTTTTTT. Translation gives CASSPSEGFLNTGELFF.

The chain combines TRBV9 with TRBJ1-3; TRBD1 aligns across 8 bases. Germline V gene data show CDR1 as SGDLS and CDR2 as YYNGEE. The ends lost 4 bases at V and 3 bases at J; junction bases unmatched: 6. This CDR3 is 15 amino acids long. In DNA, the CDR3 is TGTGCCAGCAGCCTCCGGACAGGGAATGGAAACACCATATATTTT. It encodes CASSLRTGNGNTIYF.

This clone was seen a single time. The V gene is TRBV6-5, the J gene TRBJ1-2; TRBD1 matches at 7 bases. Germline-derived CDR1 and CDR2 are MNHEY and SVGAGI. Trimming at V came to 4 bases and at J to 4 bases, leaving 6 bases not matched to a gene. The CDR3 is made up of 14 amino acids. In nucleotides, the CDR3 is TGTGCCAGCAGTTCCCGACAGGGAGGCTATGGCTACACCTTC. Encoded protein: CASSSRQGGYGYTF.

The rearrangement joins TRBV5-1 to TRBJ2-7; the D gene is possibly TRBD1 (5 bases). Trimming left V 3 bases short and J 5 bases short, with 12 bases between. From germline, CDR1 is SGHRS and CDR2 YFSETQ. CDR3 length: 13 amino acids. The CDR3 bases are TGCGCCAGCAGCTGGCAGGGCATGAACGAGCAGTACTTC. Its protein product is CASSWQGMNEQYF.

J is TRBJ2-1 and V is TRBV7-9; D possibly corresponds to TRBD1 (6 bases). The V gene's germline CDR1 is SEHNR and CDR2 FQNEAQ (reference sequence). V was trimmed by 11 bases and J by 0 bases, leaving 14 bases between them. This CDR3 spans 14 amino acids. The CDR3 reads CASKGDLSYNEQFF. The CDR3 DNA is TGTGCCTCAAAGGGGGATCTCTCCTACAATGAGCAGTTCTTC. Supplemented by reference TRBV7-9 and TRBJ2-1, the full variable domain reads DTGVSQNPRHKITKRGQNVTFRCDPISEHNRLYWYRQTLGQGPEFLTYFQNEAQLEKSRLLSDRFSAERPKGSFSTLEIQRTEQGDSAMYLCASKGDLSYNEQFFGPGTRLTVL.

This clone was picked up many times. V is TRBV6-1 and J is TRBJ2-6; 8 nucleotides align to TRBD1. This CDR3 is built from 16 residues. Looked up from germline, CDR1 is MNHNS and CDR2 is SASEGT. V lost 2 bases to trimming and J lost 2 bases; unmatched junction nucleotides: 2. CDR3 loop: CASSESGGTGANVLTF. CDR3 DNA sequence: TGTGCCAGCAGTGAATCAGGGGGCACTGGGGCCAACGTCCTGACTTTC.

This clone was seen a single time. V gene TRBV9 combines with J gene TRBJ1-1, with 10 bases fitting TRBD1. This CDR3 contains 13 residues. Germline trimming cut 4 bases from V and 8 bases from J; bases unmatched to any gene: 5. CDR1 SGDLS and CDR2 YYNGEE come from the germline V gene. The CDR3 loop is CASSRQGAREAFF. In DNA form, the CDR3 reads TGTGCCAGCAGCCGACAGGGGGCGAGGGAAGCTTTCTTT.

Note on this clone: Other DNA sequences in this specimen translate into the identical CDR3. The genes are TRBV7-2 and TRBJ2-7; the D is unclear. CDR1 SGHTA and CDR2 FQGNSA come from the germline V gene. V gave up 2 bases and J gave up 4 bases, with 3 bases separating them. The CDR3 has 11 residues. The CDR3 DNA reads as TGTGCCAGCAGCTTACTTTACGAGCAGTACTTC. Its protein is CASSLLYEQYF.

The rearrangement joins TRBV7-9 to TRBJ1-1, with TRBD1 as a possible D gene (5 bases). The ends were cut back, 4 bases at V and 3 bases at J, with 9 bases in the middle. The CDR3 is made up of 13 amino acids. The germline CDR1 and CDR2 sequences are SEHNR and FQNEAQ (reference sequence). The CDR3 DNA is TGTGCCAGCAGCTGGGAGGGGTACACTGAAGCTTTCTTT. Amino acid sequence: CASSWEGYTEAFF.

V and J are TRBV7-8 and TRBJ2-2; TRBD1 agrees at 9 bases. The CDR3 spans 18 residues. V was pared by 0 bases and J by 5 bases, with 10 bases of the junction left unmatched. Germline CDR1 is SGHVS and CDR2 is FQNEAQ. CDR3 nucleotide sequence: TGTGCCAGCAGCTTAGCCGGCCGGGGACAGGGATTAACCGGGGAGCTGTTTTTT. Protein sequence: CASSLAGRGQGLTGELFF. The variable domain in full, with the rest retrieved from reference TRBV7-8 and TRBJ2-2, is GAGVSQSPRYKVAKRGQDVALRCDPISGHVSLFWYQQALGQGPEFLTYFQNEAQLDKSGLPSDRFFAERPEGSVSTLKIQRTQQEDSAVYLCASSLAGRGQGLTGELFFGEGSRLTVL.

The chain is built from TRBV4-3 and TRBJ1-1; weak D call: TRBD1 (5 bases). The V end was cut by 10 bases, the J end by 1 base, with 16 bases between. CDR1 is LGHNA, CDR2 YSLEER, per germline. CDR3 length: 14 residues. CDR3 protein: CATSRGLQNTEAFF. In DNA form, the CDR3 reads TGCGCCACCTCCCGGGGACTCCAGAACACTGAAGCTTTCTTT.

V and J are TRBV18 and TRBJ2-1; 11 bases fit TRBD2. The CDR3 totals 16 residues. Germline V gene lookup returns CDR1 KGHSH and CDR2 LQKENI. V lost 3 bases and J lost 8; bases outside the gene matches: 9. CDR3 sequence: CASSPGTSGSVDEQFF. The CDR3 nucleotides are TGTGCCAGCTCACCCGGGACTAGCGGATCGGTGGATGAGCAGTTCTTC.

The chain links TRBV7-9 to TRBJ1-1; 10 bases are a match to TRBD1. CDR1 is SEHNR and CDR2 is FQNEAQ in the germline V gene (reference sequence). After removal of 5 bases from V and 5 bases from J, the junction contained 8 bases not matched to a gene. The CDR3 covers 15 residues. DNA of the CDR3: TGTGCCAGCAGCCTACGCGGACAGGGGGGGACTGAAGCTTTCTTT. Residues: CASSLRGQGGTEAFF.